Given below is one T cell receptor (beta chain) in context. The data were obtained in a study of T cells in Graves' hyperthyroidism and ophthalmopathy. Researchers took RNA transcripts and amplified the TCR beta CDR3 regions from them. HTBI primers were the set used in a first-round RT-PCR of the TCR CDR3. TCRdb re-derived calls from the multiplex PCR reads in MiXCR, one entry per CDR3 protein. The sample consists of hundreds of thousands of distinct CDR3 sequences, around a third of them appearing once. From germline, CDR1 is SQVTM and CDR2 ANQGSEA. The V end lost 4 bases, the J end lost 2 bases, and 14 bases lay between the germline ends. CDR3 size: 14 residues.

The chain employs TRBV29-1 and TRBJ2-5, with D perhaps TRBD2 (6 bases). Sequenced sample: blood. The receptor comes from a woman aged 40 to 55 with Graves' hyperthyroidism. The CDR3 coding sequence is TGCAGCGTTGTGGGGACTTTAGGTCAAGAGACCCAGTACTTC. It specifies CSVVGTLGQETQYF. Based on the CDR3 plus reference TRBV29-1 and TRBJ2-5, the full variable domain is SAVISQKPSRDICQRGTSLTIQCQVDSQVTMMFWYRQQPGQSLTLIATANQGSEATYESGFVIDKFPISRPNLTFSTLTVSNMSPEDSSIYLCSVVGTLGQETQYFGPGTRLLVL.